The clone carrying this T cell receptor (beta chain) appeared many times. Time point: newly diagnosed GD, antithyroid drugs for less than 3 months. PBMCs provided the RNA from which the TCR library was made. Enrollment of patients was through an endocrinology department in Xi'an, China. The sample belongs to a study of regulatory T cells in long-lasting Graves disease. iRepertoire HTBI primers and Arm-PCR of CDR3 regions built TCR beta libraries. TCRdb processed the multiplex PCR reads anew with MiXCR; each CDR3 protein has one entry. The sample has about 420,000 distinct CDR3 sequences, 15% to 20% seen once. The sample also formed part of further work on T cells in Graves' hyperthyroidism and ophthalmopathy. That paper adds: Ophthalmopathy and stable hyperthyroidism were told apart by a 13 V-J model.

The TCR comes from a woman aged 18-29 years with Graves disease. The source material was peripheral blood mononuclear cells (PBMCs), sampled at new diagnosis, from a patient treated with antithyroid drugs.

The DNA of the CDR3 is TGTGCCAGCAGTTTGTTAGGGAGCCATGAGCAGTTCTTC. Protein: CASSLLGSHEQFF. The V call is TRBV28, the J call TRBJ2-1, with D possibly TRBD2 on 5 matching bases. This CDR3 is 13 amino acids long. V was shortened by 3 bases and J by 8 bases, with 11 bases between the two germline ends. Germline-derived CDR1 and CDR2 are MDHEN and SYDVKM.